These 3 T cell receptor beta chains originate from one sample sequenced in a study of cytomegalovirus exposure and HLA in healthy donors. This PCR relied on a set of 60 Vbeta primers and 13 Jbeta primers. Generated by immunoSEQ multiplex PCR, the TCRdb table keeps only in-frame clones and is missing some. The sample carries 130,000 or so clones, approximately 80% recorded once. The specimen was PBMCs. The receptor source for this set is a man aged 30 to 45 in good health and CMV-seronegative.

This chain connects TRBV7-9 to TRBJ1-1; D gene uncertain. Germline loops: CDR1 SEHNR, CDR2 FQNEAQ (reference sequence). V lost 6 bases and J lost 1, with 9 bases in between. CDR3 length: 13 residues. In DNA, the CDR3 is TGTGCCAGCAGTCCCGCACAGAACACTGAAGCTTTCTTT. This sequence encodes CASSPAQNTEAFF.

The chain couples TRBV5-1 to TRBJ1-1, with 7 positions matching TRBD1. Losses at the gene ends were 4 bases for V and 5 bases for J; bases not matched to a gene: 8. The length of the CDR3 is 14 residues. CDR1 and CDR2 from the germline V gene are SGHRS and YFSETQ. This CDR3 is CASSVRTGGTEAFF. CDR3 nucleotide sequence: TGCGCCAGCAGCGTGCGGACAGGTGGGACTGAAGCTTTCTTT.

The CDR3 reads CASGKTGTGFGNTIYF. The CDR3 bases are TGTGCTAGTGGAAAAACCGGGACAGGGTTTGGAAACACCATATATTTT. This sequence joins TRBV12-5 and TRBJ1-3; 9 bases align to TRBD1. Germline CDR1 is LGHNT and CDR2 is FRNRAP. The CDR3 runs to 16 residues. V was pared by 6 bases and J by 3 bases, with 9 bases of the junction left unmatched. Supplemented by reference TRBV12-5 and TRBJ1-3, the full variable domain reads DARVTQTPRHKVTEMGQEVTMRCQPILGHNTVFWYRQTMMQGLELLAYFRNRAPLDDSGMPKDRFSAEMPDATLATLKIQPSEPRDSAVYFCASGKTGTGFGNTIYFGEGSWLTVV.